Below, 2 T cell receptor beta chains from the same sample are listed, as sequenced in a study of response to subunit inactivated influenza vaccine. TCRdb reanalysed the RT-PCR reads using MiXCR and keeps one entry per CDR3 protein. The table lists 500,000 or so distinct CDR3 sequences, more than 15% of them singletons, with less than 4% in the top ten. The specimen was CD4+ T cells sorted from PBMCs, collected around 2 years after vaccination. The origin of the receptors is a man between 50 and 75 years old who received an inactivated influenza vaccine.

This chain connects TRBV11-2 to TRBJ2-1, with D tentatively TRBD1 (6 bases). The CDR3 extends over 16 amino acids. CDR1 is SGHAT, CDR2 FQNNGV, per germline. V was pared by 4 bases and J by 0 bases, with 13 bases between. CDR3 bases: TGTGCCAGCAGCTCGCTCACAGGGACCTCCTACAATGAGCAGTTCTTC. Protein sequence: CASSSLTGTSYNEQFF.

This clonotype came up a few times. This sequence joins TRBV7-8 and TRBJ2-7; 7 bases match TRBD2. J gave up 6 bases and V 11 bases, and 13 bases lay outside the gene matches. CDR1 SGHVS and CDR2 FQNEAQ come from the germline V gene. This CDR3 region has 13 residues. The CDR3 DNA reads TGTGCCGTCACAACCGGGGGAGGGACCGAGCAGTACTTC. The encoded protein is CAVTTGGGTEQYF.